Described below is a single T cell receptor beta chain sequence and its context. Its antigen is unidentified. The ends lost 2 bases at V and 5 bases at J; junction bases unmatched: 8. Germline V gives CDR1 KGHSH, CDR2 LQKENI. CDR3 length equals 15 residues. Only in-frame clones appear in the TCRdb table, and some are missing; sequencing was by immunoSEQ multiplex PCR. The sample holds about 2,100,000 clones, around 93% seen once. These data belong to a study of shared clonotypes between healthy human individuals. CD45RO-negative CD8 cells positively selected for CCR7 made up the naive population, which excluded terminally differentiated effector memory CD45RA+ cells. Study outcomes and limitations: Among a handful of donors, about 5% of naive CD4 clonotypes were found in common.

This chain connects TRBV18 to TRBJ2-5, with 7 positions matching TRBD2. The sequencing input was naive CD8+ T cells from PBMCs. This TCR derives from a man aged 18 to 30 in good health. Some clones in this sample may be carry-over from other donors' samples. CDR3: CASSPGSTSWETQYF. CDR3 DNA sequence: TGTGCCAGCTCACCAGGGTCGACTAGCTGGGAGACCCAGTACTTC. Filled out from reference TRBV18 and TRBJ2-5, the complete variable domain reads NAGVMQNPRHLVRRRGQEARLRCSPMKGHSHVYWYRQLPEEGLKFMVYLQKENIIDESGMPKERFSAEFPKEGPSILRIQQVVRGDSAAYFCASSPGSTSWETQYFGPGTRLLVL.